This T cell receptor (beta chain) was documented in a study of blood T cell repertoires in COVID-19. Study summary: T cells, B-cell-depleted T cells, or PBMCs supplied cDNA or gDNA.

Clones were read by immunoSEQ multiplex PCR, and TCRdb kept only the in-frame ones, dropping some. This sample has approximately 210,000 clones; 75% to 90% occur once, and the top ten carry approximately 2.6%. V was trimmed by 1 base and J by 3 bases, leaving 8 bases between them. CDR1 SGDLS and CDR2 YYNGEE come from the germline V gene. This CDR3 has 13 residues. The sample comprised peripheral blood. This receptor was taken from a woman aged 70 to 79 with active or convalescent COVID-19. The chain combines TRBV9 with TRBJ2-7; D possibly corresponds to TRBD2 (5 bases). CDR3 nucleotide sequence: TGTGCCAGCAGCGTAAGCGGTGGCTACGAGCAGTACTTC. Its protein product is CASSVSGGYEQYF.